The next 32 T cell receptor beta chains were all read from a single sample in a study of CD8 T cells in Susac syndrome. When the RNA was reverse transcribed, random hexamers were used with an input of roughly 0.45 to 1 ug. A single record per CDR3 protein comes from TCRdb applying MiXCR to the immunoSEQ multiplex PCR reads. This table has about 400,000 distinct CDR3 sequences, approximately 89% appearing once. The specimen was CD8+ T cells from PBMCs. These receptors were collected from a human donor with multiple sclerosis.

The CDR3 DNA sequence: TGTGCCTGGAGACAGGGAGGAGGCTACGAGCAGTACTTC. This sequence encodes CAWRQGGGYEQYF. This chain uses TRBV30 with TRBJ2-7; D may correspond to TRBD1 or TRBD2 (6 bases each). The germline gives CDR1 GTSNPN, CDR2 SVGIG (reference sequence). Trimming left V 3 bases short and J 3 bases short, with 12 bases between. The CDR3 is 13 residues long. Using reference TRBV30 and TRBJ2-7 for the parts outside the CDR3, the full variable domain is SQTIHQWPATLVQPVGSPLSLECTVEGTSNPNLYWYRQAAGRGLQLLFYSVGIGQISSEVPQNLSASRPQDRQFILSSKKLLLSDSGFYLCAWRQGGGYEQYFGPGTRLTVT.

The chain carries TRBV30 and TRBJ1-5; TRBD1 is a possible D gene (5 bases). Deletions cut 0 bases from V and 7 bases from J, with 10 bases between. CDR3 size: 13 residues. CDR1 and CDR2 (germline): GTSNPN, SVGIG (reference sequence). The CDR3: CAWSVMGVQPQHF. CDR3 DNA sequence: TGTGCCTGGAGTGTAATGGGGGTCCAGCCCCAGCATTTT.

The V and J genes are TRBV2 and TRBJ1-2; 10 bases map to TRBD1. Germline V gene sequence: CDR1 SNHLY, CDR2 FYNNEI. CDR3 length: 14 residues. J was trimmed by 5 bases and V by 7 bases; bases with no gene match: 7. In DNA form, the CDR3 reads TGTGCCAGCATCCCGACAGGGGGCTGGTATGGCTACACCTTC. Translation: CASIPTGGWYGYTF.

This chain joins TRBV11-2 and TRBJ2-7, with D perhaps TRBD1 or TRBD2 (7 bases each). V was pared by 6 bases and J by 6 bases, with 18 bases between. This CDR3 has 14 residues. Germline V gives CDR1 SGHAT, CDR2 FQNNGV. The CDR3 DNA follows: TGTGCCAGCAGAGGGGGGGACAGCGGGATCGAGCAGTACTTC. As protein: CASRGGDSGIEQYF.

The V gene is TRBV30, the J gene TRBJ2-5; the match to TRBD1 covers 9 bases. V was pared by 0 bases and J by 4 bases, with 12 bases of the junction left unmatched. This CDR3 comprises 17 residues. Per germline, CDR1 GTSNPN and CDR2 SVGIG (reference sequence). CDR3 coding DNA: TGTGCCTGGAGTGTAGCCCAACAGGGGGCTACGATAGAGACCCAGTACTTC. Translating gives CAWSVAQQGATIETQYF.

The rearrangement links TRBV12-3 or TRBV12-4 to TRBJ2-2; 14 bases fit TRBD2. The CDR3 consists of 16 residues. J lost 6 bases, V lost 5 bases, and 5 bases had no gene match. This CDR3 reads CASSPRTSGGPGELFF. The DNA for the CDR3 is TGTGCCAGCAGTCCGCGGACTAGCGGGGGGCCCGGGGAGCTGTTTTTT.

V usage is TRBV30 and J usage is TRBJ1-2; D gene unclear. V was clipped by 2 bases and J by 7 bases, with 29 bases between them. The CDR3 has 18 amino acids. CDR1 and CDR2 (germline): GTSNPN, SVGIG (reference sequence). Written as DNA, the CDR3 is TGTGCCTGGAGTCCCCGCATTTGGGCGGAAGGTGTTTTGAGTGGCTACACCTTC. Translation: CAWSPRIWAEGVLSGYTF.

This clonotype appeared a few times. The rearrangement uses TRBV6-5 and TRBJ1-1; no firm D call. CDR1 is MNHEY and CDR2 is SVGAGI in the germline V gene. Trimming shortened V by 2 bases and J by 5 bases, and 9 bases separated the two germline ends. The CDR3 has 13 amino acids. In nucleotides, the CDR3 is TGTGCCAGCAGTTACGCGTATAGTACTGAAGCTTTCTTT. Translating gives CASSYAYSTEAFF.

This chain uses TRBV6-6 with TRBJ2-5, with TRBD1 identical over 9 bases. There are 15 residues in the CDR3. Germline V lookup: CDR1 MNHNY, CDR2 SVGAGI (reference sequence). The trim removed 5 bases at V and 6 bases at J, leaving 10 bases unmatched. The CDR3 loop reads CASSPIDRGMKTQYF. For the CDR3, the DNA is TGTGCCAGCAGTCCCATCGACAGGGGGATGAAGACCCAGTACTTC.

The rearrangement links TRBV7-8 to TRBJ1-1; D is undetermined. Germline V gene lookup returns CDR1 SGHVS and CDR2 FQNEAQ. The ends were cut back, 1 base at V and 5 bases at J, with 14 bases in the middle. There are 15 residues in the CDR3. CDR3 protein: CASSLGGSGRTEAFF. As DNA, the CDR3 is TGTGCCAGCAGCTTAGGAGGTTCAGGAAGGACTGAAGCTTTCTTT.

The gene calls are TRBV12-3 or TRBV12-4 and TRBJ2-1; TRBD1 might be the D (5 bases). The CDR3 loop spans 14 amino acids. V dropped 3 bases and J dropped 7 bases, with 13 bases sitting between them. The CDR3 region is CASSFPGIGNEQFF. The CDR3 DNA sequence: TGTGCCAGCAGTTTTCCAGGGATTGGGAATGAGCAGTTCTTC.

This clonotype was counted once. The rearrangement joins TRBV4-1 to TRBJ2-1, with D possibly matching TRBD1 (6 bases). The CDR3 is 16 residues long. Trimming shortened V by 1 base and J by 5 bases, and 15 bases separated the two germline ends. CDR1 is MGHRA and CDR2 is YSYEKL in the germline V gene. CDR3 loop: CASSQGVGRGDNEQFF. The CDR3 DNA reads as TGCGCCAGCAGCCAAGGGGTGGGCAGGGGAGACAATGAGCAGTTCTTC.

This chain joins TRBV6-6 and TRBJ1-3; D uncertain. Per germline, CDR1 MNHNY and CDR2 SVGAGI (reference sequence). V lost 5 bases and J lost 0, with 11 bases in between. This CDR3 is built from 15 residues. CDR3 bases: TGTGCCAGCAGTCCGGACGCTAGCTCTGGAAACACCATATATTTT. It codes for CASSPDASSGNTIYF.

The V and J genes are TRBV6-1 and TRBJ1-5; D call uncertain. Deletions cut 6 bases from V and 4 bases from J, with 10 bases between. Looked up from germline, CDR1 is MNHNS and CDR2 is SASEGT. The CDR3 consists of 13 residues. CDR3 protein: CASRPNVNQPQHF. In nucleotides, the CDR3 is TGTGCCAGCAGGCCTAACGTAAATCAGCCCCAGCATTTT.

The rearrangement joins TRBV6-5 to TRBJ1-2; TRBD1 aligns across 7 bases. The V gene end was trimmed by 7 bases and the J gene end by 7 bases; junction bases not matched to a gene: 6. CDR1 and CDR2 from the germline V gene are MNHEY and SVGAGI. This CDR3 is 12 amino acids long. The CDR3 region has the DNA TGTGCCAGCACTAAGACAGGGTTTGGCTACACCTTC. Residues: CASTKTGFGYTF.

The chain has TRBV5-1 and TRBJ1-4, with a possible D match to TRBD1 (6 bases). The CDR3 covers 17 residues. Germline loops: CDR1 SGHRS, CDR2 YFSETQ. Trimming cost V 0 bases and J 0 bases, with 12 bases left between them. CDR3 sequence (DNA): TGCGCCAGCAGCTTGGTTGGGGGCATCGCAACTAATGAAAAACTGTTTTTT. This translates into CASSLVGGIATNEKLFF.

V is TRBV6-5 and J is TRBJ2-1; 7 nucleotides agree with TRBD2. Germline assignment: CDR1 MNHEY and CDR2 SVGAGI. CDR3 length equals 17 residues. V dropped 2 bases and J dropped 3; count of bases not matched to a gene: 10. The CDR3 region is CASSYLEVLADYNEQFF. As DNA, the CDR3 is TGTGCCAGCAGTTACCTGGAGGTGCTAGCGGACTACAATGAGCAGTTCTTC.

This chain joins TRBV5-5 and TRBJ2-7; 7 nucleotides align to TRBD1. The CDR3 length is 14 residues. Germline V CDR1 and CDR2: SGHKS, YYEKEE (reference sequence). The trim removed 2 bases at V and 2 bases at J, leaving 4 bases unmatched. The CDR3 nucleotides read TGTGCCAGCAGCTTACAGGGGATCCCCTACGAGCAGTACTTC. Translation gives CASSLQGIPYEQYF.

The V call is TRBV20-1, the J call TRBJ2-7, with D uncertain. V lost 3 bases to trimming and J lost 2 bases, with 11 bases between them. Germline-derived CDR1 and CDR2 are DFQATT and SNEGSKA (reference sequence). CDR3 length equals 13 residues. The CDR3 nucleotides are TGCAGTGCTAGGAGTGGGGAAACCTACGAGCAGTACTTC. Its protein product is CSARSGETYEQYF.

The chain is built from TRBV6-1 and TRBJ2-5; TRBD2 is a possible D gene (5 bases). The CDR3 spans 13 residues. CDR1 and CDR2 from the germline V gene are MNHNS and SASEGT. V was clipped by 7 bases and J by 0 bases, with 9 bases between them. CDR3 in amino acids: CASNGKYQETQYF. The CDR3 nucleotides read TGTGCCAGCAACGGGAAGTACCAAGAGACCCAGTACTTC.

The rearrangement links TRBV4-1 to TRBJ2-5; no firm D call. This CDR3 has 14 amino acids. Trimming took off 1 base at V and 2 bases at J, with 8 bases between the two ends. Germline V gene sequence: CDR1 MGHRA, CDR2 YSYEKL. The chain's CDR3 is CASSQVFGQETQYF. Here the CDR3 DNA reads TGCGCCAGCAGCCAAGTATTCGGACAAGAGACCCAGTACTTC.

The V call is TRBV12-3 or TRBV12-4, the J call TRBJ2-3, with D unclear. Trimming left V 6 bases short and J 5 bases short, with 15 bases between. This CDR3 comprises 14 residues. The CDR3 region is CASSQDGVQDTQYF. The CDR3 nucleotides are TGTGCCAGCAGCCAGGACGGAGTGCAAGATACGCAGTATTTT.

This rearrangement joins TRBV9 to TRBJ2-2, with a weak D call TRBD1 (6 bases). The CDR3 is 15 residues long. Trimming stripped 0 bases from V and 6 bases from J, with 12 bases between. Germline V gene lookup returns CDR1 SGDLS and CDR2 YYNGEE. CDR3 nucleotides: TGTGCCAGCAGCGTAGCACAGGGAACGGCCGGGGAGCTGTTTTTT. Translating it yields CASSVAQGTAGELFF.

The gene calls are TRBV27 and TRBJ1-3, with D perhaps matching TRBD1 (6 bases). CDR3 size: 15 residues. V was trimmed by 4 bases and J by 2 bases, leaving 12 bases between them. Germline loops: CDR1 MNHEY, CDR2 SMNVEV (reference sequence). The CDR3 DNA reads TGTGCCAGCAGTTCTCATACAGGGCCTGGAAACACCATATATTTT. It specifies CASSSHTGPGNTIYF.

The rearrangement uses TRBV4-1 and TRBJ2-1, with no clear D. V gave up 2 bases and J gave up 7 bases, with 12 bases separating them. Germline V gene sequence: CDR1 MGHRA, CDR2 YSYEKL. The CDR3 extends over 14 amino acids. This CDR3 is CASSQSPGVNEQFF. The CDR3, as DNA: TGCGCCAGCAGCCAATCCCCCGGCGTAAATGAGCAGTTCTTC.

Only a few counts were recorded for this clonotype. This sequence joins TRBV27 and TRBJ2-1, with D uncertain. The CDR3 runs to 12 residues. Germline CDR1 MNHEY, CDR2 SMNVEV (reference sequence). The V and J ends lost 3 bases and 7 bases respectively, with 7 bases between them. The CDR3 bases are TGTGCCAGCAGTTTCGATGGAAATGAGCAGTTCTTC. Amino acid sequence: CASSFDGNEQFF.

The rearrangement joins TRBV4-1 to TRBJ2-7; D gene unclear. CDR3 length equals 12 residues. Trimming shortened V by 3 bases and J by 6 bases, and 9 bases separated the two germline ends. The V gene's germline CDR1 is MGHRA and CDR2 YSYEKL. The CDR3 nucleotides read TGCGCCAGCAGCCATCCCGGTGGCGAGCAGTACTTC. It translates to CASSHPGGEQYF.

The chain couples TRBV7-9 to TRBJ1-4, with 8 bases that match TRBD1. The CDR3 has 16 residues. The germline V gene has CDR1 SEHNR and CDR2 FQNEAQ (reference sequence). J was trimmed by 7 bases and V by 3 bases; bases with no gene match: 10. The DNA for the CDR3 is TGTGCCAGCAGCTTTCTGTACAGGGGGATCAGTGAAAAACTGTTTTTT. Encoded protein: CASSFLYRGISEKLFF. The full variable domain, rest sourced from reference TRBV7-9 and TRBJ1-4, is DTGVSQNPRHKITKRGQNVTFRCDPISEHNRLYWYRQTLGQGPEFLTYFQNEAQLEKSRLLSDRFSAERPKGSFSTLEIQRTEQGDSAMYLCASSFLYRGISEKLFFGSGTQLSVL.

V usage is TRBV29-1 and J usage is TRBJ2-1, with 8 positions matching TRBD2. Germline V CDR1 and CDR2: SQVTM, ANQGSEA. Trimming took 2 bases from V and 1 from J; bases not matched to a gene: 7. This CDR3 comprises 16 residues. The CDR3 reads CSVESSASGSYNEQFF. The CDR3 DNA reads TGCAGCGTTGAATCGAGTGCTAGCGGGTCCTACAATGAGCAGTTCTTC.

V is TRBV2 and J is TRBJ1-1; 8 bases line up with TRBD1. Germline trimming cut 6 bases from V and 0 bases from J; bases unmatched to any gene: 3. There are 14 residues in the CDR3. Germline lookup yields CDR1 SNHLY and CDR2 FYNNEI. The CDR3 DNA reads TGTGCCAGCAGAGCGGGACAGGTGAACACTGAAGCTTTCTTT. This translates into CASRAGQVNTEAFF.

The CDR3 is CASRAGAGELFF. In DNA form, the CDR3 reads TGTGCCAGCAGAGCGGGGGCCGGGGAGCTGTTTTTT. The chain combines TRBV6-1 with TRBJ2-2; 8 bases are shared with TRBD2. The CDR3 is 12 residues long. Germline V lookup: CDR1 MNHNS, CDR2 SASEGT. V lost 6 bases to trimming and J lost 6 bases; unmatched junction nucleotides: 0.

DNA for the CDR3: TGCGCCAGCAGCCAAGGGACAGGGGTTCGGAACACTGAAGCTTTCTTT. It is translated as CASSQGTGVRNTEAFF. This chain connects TRBV4-1 to TRBJ1-1; 9 bases line up with TRBD1. The V and J ends lost 1 base and 1 base, in that order; junction bases with no gene match: 4. The CDR3 is 16 residues long. Germline assignment: CDR1 MGHRA and CDR2 YSYEKL.